This TCR beta chain was identified during a study of blood T cells in healthy people across ages. The length of the CDR3 is 15 residues. V gave up 1 base and J gave up 2 bases, with 11 bases separating them. The germline V gene encodes CDR1 LGHDT and CDR2 YNNKEL (reference sequence). The use of a sample-barcoded 5' primer and a J-beta primer mix characterized a second PCR of roughly 6 to 11 cycles. TCRdb called the 5' RACE reads again in MiXCR, with one record for every CDR3 protein. The sample consists of 1.2 million to 1.5 million distinct CDR3 sequences, almost 60% of them appearing once. Specimen: blood. This TCR derives from a man aged 18 to 29 in good health. The rearrangement uses TRBV3-1 and TRBJ2-5; the D is unclear. This CDR3 is CASSQGGVTQETQYF. DNA of the CDR3: TGTGCCAGCAGCCAAGGGGGTGTCACGCAAGAGACCCAGTACTTC.